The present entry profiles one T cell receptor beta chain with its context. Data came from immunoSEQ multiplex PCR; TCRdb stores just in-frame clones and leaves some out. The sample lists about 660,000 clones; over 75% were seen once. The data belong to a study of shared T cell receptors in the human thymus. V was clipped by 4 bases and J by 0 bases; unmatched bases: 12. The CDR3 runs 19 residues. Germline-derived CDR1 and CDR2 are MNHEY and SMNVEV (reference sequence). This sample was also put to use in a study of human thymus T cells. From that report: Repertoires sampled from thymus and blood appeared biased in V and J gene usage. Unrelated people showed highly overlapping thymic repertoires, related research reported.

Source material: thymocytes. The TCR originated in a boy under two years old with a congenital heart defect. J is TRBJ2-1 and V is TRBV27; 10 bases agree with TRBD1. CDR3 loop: CASSSLRDRGDPSYNEQFF. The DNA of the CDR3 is TGTGCCAGCAGTTCGCTCCGGGACAGGGGCGATCCCTCCTACAATGAGCAGTTCTTC.